A selection of T cell receptor beta chains follows, all from one sample in a study of PD-L1 blockade in urothelial cancer. Repertoires were generated with immunoSEQ multiplex PCR, while TCRdb's copy carries only in-frame clones and drops some. The data show tens of thousands of clones, 75% to 90% seen once. This material consisted of PBMCs, taken around atezolizumab (anti-PD-L1) treatment. The origin of the receptors is a man between 65 and 85 years old with urothelial cancer. CDR3s include the opening cysteine and the closing phenylalanine or tryptophan. The order of the fields is clone size, J gene, D gene, V gene, CDR3 protein, CDR3 DNA. A D gene is named only where the DNA matches it firmly. Clone sizes are given selectively: once, few, many, or a class where the clone is expanded.

few | TRBJ2-1 | TRBD1 | TRBV9 | CASSARDRTYNEQFF | TGTGCCAGCAGCGCCCGGGACAGAACCTACAATGAGCAGTTCTTC
NA | TRBJ2-3 | NA | TRBV7-2 | CASTLVTDTQYF | TGTGCCAGCACACTCGTCACAGATACGCAGTATTTT
NA | TRBJ2-3 | TRBD2 | TRBV9 | CASSVEVAGGPNTQYF | TGTGCCAGCAGCGTAGAGGTAGCGGGAGGGCCGAATACGCAGTATTTT
NA | TRBJ2-3 | NA | TRBV5-4 | CASSAYSDTQYF | TGTGCCAGCAGCGCGTACAGTGATACGCAGTATTTT
NA | TRBJ2-7 | NA | TRBV19 | CASSIALGGQGEQYF | TGTGCCAGTAGTATAGCCCTCGGGGGGCAAGGCGAGCAGTACTTC
NA | TRBJ2-2 | TRBD2 | TRBV19 | CASSIVRGAGELFF | TGTGCCAGTAGTATAGTTCGGGGGGCCGGGGAGCTGTTTTTT
NA | TRBJ2-6 | NA | TRBV7-8 | CASRGSRAGANVLTF | TGTGCCAGCAGGGGTTCCAGGGCTGGGGCCAACGTCCTGACTTTC
NA | TRBJ1-3 | NA | TRBV9 | CASSPLGRGQSGNTIYF | TGTGCCAGCAGCCCCCTCGGGAGGGGCCAATCTGGAAACACCATATATTTT
NA | TRBJ2-1 | TRBD2 | TRBV28 | CASTPSGNYNEQFF | TGTGCCAGCACGCCTAGCGGGAACTACAATGAGCAGTTCTTC
NA | TRBJ2-5 | NA | TRBV5-1 | CASSLEEGGQETQYF | TGCGCCAGCAGCTTGGAGGAAGGGGGTCAAGAGACCCAGTACTTC
NA | TRBJ1-5 | NA | TRBV28 | CASSLTESNQPQHF | TGTGCCAGCAGTTTAACGGAGAGCAATCAGCCCCAGCATTTT
NA | TRBJ2-1 | TRBD2 | TRBV4-3 | CASSQDRNAGGRHNEQFF | TGCGCCAGCAGCCAAGATCGTAACGCGGGAGGGCGTCACAATGAGCAGTTCTTC
NA | TRBJ1-1 | NA | TRBV10-3 | CAIRRDTEAFF | TGTGCCATCCGGAGGGACACTGAAGCTTTCTTT
NA | TRBJ2-5 | TRBD2 | TRBV7-9 | CASSPQTSGSLGETQYF | TGTGCCAGCAGCCCCCAGACTAGCGGGAGTTTGGGAGAGACCCAGTACTTC
NA | TRBJ2-3 | NA | TRBV9 | CASSASTDTQYF | TGTGCCAGCAGCGCTAGCACAGATACGCAGTATTTT